The text below deals with one TCR beta chain. Which antigen it targets is not known. Nothing much larger sits one base from this clone, and base qualities are not available. This sample was included in a study of shared T cell receptors in the human thymus listed by TCRdb under 2021. About the full investigation: The study examined how self-reactive, shared T-cell receptor alpha chains are generated in the human thymus.

Per the germline V gene, SGHTS is the CDR1 and YDEGEE is the CDR2. V is trimmed back by 4 bases and J by 0 bases, and the junction contains 9 bases that no gene match accounts for. The CDR3 has 16 amino acids, counting the end cysteine and phenylalanine. The read is trimmed to its CDR3 DNA, 48 bases read in frame from base 1. The library was generated by the immunoSEQ multiplex PCR assay. This immuneACCESS table, as held by TCRdb, lists in-frame sequences with V and J called but not all clones. Of the missing ones, under half trace to an unresolved V gene in checked studies; the others have no known cause. The sample table records 640,000 or so clones; approximately 87% of these occur just once. The ten most abundant clones make up about 0.0094% of the sample. These data were also filed under a second study, of human thymus T cells. Reported in the second study: The donors were immunologically healthy infants in Finland who had open corrective cardiac surgery for congenital heart defects. The thymus tissue came from surgical resects taken out during corrective cardiac surgery. V and J gene segment usage appeared biased in both thymic and peripheral blood repertoires. According to the related research, thymic TCR repertoires were highly overlapping among unrelated individuals. The study characterized TCR alpha and beta repertoires from eight infant thymus samples and a few related peripheral blood samples. The infant donors were roughly 7 to 244 days old, and the cohort included several males and two females. Thymocytes were mechanically released from the tissue and were stored as pellets of about 9-33 million cells at -70 degrees C. Genomic DNA was extracted from frozen cell pellets with a QIAsymphony instrument. The immunoSEQ multiplex PCR assay was used to amplify the TCRB and TCRAD loci from a standardized quantity of quality-controlled genomic DNA. The V(D)J region was spanned by amplicons of a length sufficient to cover the CDR3 and to identify V and J genes. The commercial immunoSEQ service was used to sequence amplicons on an Illumina platform. Corrections for primer bias and sequencing errors followed previously described methods, while TCRAD and TCRB definitions were based on the IMGT database. Analysis of the repertoires was done with immunoSEQ Analyzer 3.0 and VDJTools and included basic statistics, V/J segment usage, diversity estimates, rarefaction and pairwise overlap. To estimate diversity, the Chao1, ChaoE, Efron-Thisted, Shannon and inverse Simpson indices were applied, and diversity was also estimated on datasets down-sampled to the smallest sample. Repertoire overlap was determined by strict matching of CDR3 nucleotide sequence, V gene and J gene, and Jaccard-based multidimensional scaling clustering was applied. Thymus samples yielded on average about 810,000 unique TCRB clonotypes, compared with around 91,000 from blood samples.

The rearranged chain carries TRBV5-8 and TRBJ1-2, with 7 bases in between that match TRBD1. The clonotype originates from a boy younger than two with a congenital heart defect. Donor details come from another sample of the same person, matched by shared clones. The source material was thymocytes. The sequenced DNA is TGTGCCAGCAGCGTTGGAAGGGACAGCGCTAACTATGGCTACACCTTC. The resulting protein is CASSVGRDSANYGYTF.